This T cell receptor (beta chain) was recorded in a study of spatial heterogeneity in lung cancer. Study-wide results and caveats: Tumors with more nonsynonymous mutations had more expanded intratumoral alpha and beta TCRs.

For this clonotype: Its antigen is currently unknown.

The germline gives CDR1 SQVTM, CDR2 ANQGSEA. The CDR3 is made up of 13 amino acids. The V end lost 5 bases, the J end lost 0 bases, and 8 bases lay between the germline ends. TCRdb used MiXCR to reprocess the 5' RACE reads, holding one entry per CDR3 protein. The sample has fewer than 7,000 distinct CDR3 sequences, over 11% seen once; the top ten hold approximately 9.8%. The time point is: sample taken at primary tumor resection. The donors were some 70 patients with non-small cell lung cancer that was early-stage and untreated. This sequence originates from a male donor with early-stage non-small cell lung cancer. The sample here was lung tumor tissue, taken at surgery. This chain uses TRBV29-1 with TRBJ2-1; no clear D. The CDR3 nucleotides read TGCAGCGTTTTGGAACTCTCCTACAATGAGCAGTTCTTC. It is translated as CSVLELSYNEQFF.